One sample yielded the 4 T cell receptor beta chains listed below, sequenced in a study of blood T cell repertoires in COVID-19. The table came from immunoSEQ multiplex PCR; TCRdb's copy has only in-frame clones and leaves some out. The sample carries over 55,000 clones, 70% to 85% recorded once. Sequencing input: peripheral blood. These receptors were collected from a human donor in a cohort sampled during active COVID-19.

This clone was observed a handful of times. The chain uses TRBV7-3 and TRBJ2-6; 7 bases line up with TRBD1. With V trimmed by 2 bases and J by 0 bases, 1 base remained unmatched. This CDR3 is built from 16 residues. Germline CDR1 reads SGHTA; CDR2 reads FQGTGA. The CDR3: CASSLSGGSGANVLTF. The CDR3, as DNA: TGTGCCAGCAGCTTATCAGGGGGCTCTGGGGCCAACGTCCTGACTTTC.

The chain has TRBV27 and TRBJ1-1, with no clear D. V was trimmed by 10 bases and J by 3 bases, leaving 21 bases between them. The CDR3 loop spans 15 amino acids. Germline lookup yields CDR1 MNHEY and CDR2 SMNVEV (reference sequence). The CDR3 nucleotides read TGTGCCACCTTTGCCCCGGGGAGGCGGGACACTGAAGCTTTCTTT. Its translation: CATFAPGRRDTEAFF.

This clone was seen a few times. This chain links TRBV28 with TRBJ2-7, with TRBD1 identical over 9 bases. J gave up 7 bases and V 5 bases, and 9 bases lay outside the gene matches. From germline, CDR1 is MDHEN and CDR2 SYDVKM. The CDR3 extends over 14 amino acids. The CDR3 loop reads CASSKIRDRVEQYF. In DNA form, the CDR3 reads TGTGCCAGCAGTAAAATCCGGGACAGGGTTGAGCAGTACTTC.

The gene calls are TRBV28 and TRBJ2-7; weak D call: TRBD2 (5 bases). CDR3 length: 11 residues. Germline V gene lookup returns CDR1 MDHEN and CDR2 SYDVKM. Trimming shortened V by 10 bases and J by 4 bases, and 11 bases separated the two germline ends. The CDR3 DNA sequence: TGTGCCACCCGGGGAAGTTACGAGCAGTACTTC. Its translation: CATRGSYEQYF.